This TCR beta chain came from a study of vaccination effects on CD4 cells after COVID-19. Across the whole study: Sequencing was preceded by expansion of antigen-specific CD4+ T cells with viral peptide pools in the ViraFEST assay.

The repertoire was sequenced with immunoSEQ multiplex PCR; TCRdb's copy has only in-frame clones and lacks some. Among some 40,000 clones listed, 65% to 75% were seen once. Comment on this clone: Its cognate antigen is unknown.

CD4+ T cells were isolated after roughly nine days of culture. This CDR3 comprises 13 residues. Germline CDR1 SGHKS, CDR2 YYEKEE (reference sequence). V dropped 5 bases and J dropped 2 bases, with 11 bases sitting between them. The source is a human donor who received a COVID-19 vaccine. The sequences come from CD4+ T cells from PBMCs cultured without peptide, collected before COVID-19 vaccination. The chain couples TRBV5-5 to TRBJ2-7; D is perhaps TRBD1 (6 bases). The CDR3 region has the DNA TGTGCCAGCAGTCAGACAGGCACCTACGAGCAGTACTTC. Its translation is CASSQTGTYEQYF.